This T cell receptor beta chain was identified during a study of OX40 agonist ivuxolimab in advanced cancers. Study-level background: The group had a mean age of around 60 years, ranged from 23 to 79, and was around 86% male. Partial responses occurred in three patients (one hepatocellular carcinoma, two cutaneous melanoma). Study-wide points: At 0.1 to 3.0 mg/kg, clonal expansion of CD4+ and CD8+ blood T cells had occurred by week 6. More expanded clones were seen, on average, in CD8+ T cells than in CD4+.

The CDR3 covers 17 residues. Deletions cut 2 bases from V and 3 bases from J, with 18 bases between. Germline V lookup: CDR1 LGHNA, CDR2 YSLEER. In the case of this clone: Its target is not known.

Some clones are missing from TCRdb's copy, which holds only in-frame ones; the method was immunoSEQ multiplex PCR. The data hold 31,000 or so clones, with about 88% observed a single time. The TCR originated in an adult with an advanced solid tumor such as melanoma, head and neck, liver or kidney cancer. The chain uses TRBV4-3 and TRBJ2-3; D may match TRBD1 or TRBD2 (6 bases each). The specimen was CD4+ or CD8+ T cells sorted from blood, collected in a trial of the OX40 agonist ivuxolimab. CDR3 sequence: CASSQFRQRRGTDTQYF. In DNA, the CDR3 is TGCGCCAGCAGCCAATTCCGCCAGCGGAGGGGGACAGATACGCAGTATTTT.